The subject of this entry is one TCR beta chain. This receptor's antigen is unknown. Base quality data are lacking; no much larger clone is found one base away. The data are from a study of shared clonotypes between healthy human individuals (dated by TCRdb to 2019 to 2021). About the study as a whole: The cohort included a few men and a couple of women between 18 and 49 years of age. For each donor, CD4 naive and CD4 memory were each run on three plates, CD8 naive on two plates, and CD8 memory on one plate. The study deeply sequenced blood TCR repertoires of about 5 healthy adults to estimate repertoire size and the extent of clonotype sharing between individuals. Different laboratories and diverse techniques were used to prepare libraries and sequence TCR repertoires, to increase sequencing depth and limit assay-specific biases. Between about 0.94 and 8.9 billion PBMCs per donor were obtained by leukapheresis. Broad study findings and their caveats: Larger estimated clonotype richness was generally found for naive subsets than for memory subsets. Based on pairwise subsampling, the degree of clonotype sharing among donors was expected to be affected by sequencing depth. The genetic and exposure-history diversity represented was limited by the small number of donors. Sampling was restricted to blood, and TCR repertoires in tissue are likely to differ from TCR repertoires in blood. Compared with non-shared clonotypes, clonotypes shared by all four sorted-subset donors had higher generation probabilities. Across a few donors, around 5% of naive CD4, approximately 3.6% of naive CD8, 2.3% of memory CD4, and approximately 0.4% of memory CD8 clonotypes were shared. Incomplete sequencing was indicated by rarefaction of sorted-subset datasets, despite the large sequencing depth.

The germline V gene (reference sequence) specifies SEHNR as CDR1 and FQNEAQ as CDR2. The CDR3 covers 15 residues, taking in both the cysteine and the phenylalanine. Only the CDR3 DNA is retained, 45 bases long and in frame from the first base. V is cut back by 5 bases and J by 8 bases, with 13 bases in the junction unmatched. Using the deep immunoSEQ assay, multiplex PCR amplified TCR CDR3 regions from genomic DNA. Genomic DNA extracted from each cell subset was distributed evenly over all wells of several immunoSEQ 96-well plates, and each plate served as one replicate. For sorted subsets, 150 to 200 ng genomic DNA, equal to tens of thousands of T cell genomes, was loaded into each replicate PCR. The purified libraries were quantified using a Qubit 3.0 fluorometer, sized with a Bioanalyzer 2100, and then quantified again using the KAPA Library Quantification kit. Every immunoSEQ 96-well plate was sequenced on a separate single-read 150-cycle Illumina NextSeq 550 flow cell. Processing in the source paper ran as follows. Because the immunoSEQ output held only junctional sequences and lacked quality scores, the filtering could not match the filtering applied to full-length reads. To assign V/J genes and CDR3, sequences were annotated using PyIR, a Python wrapper for IgBLAST v1.9, with IMGT germline references. Reads were filtered out if the reads had weak V/J assignments (E-value above 1e-6), no CDR3, stop codons, out-of-frame junctions, or ambiguous translated residues. V3J clonotypes were defined as sequences sharing the same inferred V gene, J gene, and CDR3 amino acid sequence. To compute the percentage overlap between repertoires, the number of shared unique clonotypes was divided by the size of the smaller repertoire. Three approaches were used to assess repertoire richness: RTK rarefaction, the Chao1 estimator, and Recon v2.1 estimates of unobserved clonotypes. Generation probabilities were computed with OLGA for all TCRbeta clonotypes obtained by the gDNA method from several donors. The immuneACCESS repertoire file appears here via TCRdb, limited to in-frame rearrangements. These files lack a portion of the clones; in checked studies, under half of the deficit traces to unresolved V genes, and the cause of the others is not known. That table furnishes V, J and clone size, whereas the DNA furnished D and trimming. For this sample there are some 2,000,000 clones; approximately 94% appear just once. The ten most abundant clones make up 0.13% of the sample.

Donors were healthy HIV-negative adults with no recently reported acute infections or vaccinations. All donors were Caucasian adults living in Nashville, Tennessee, USA. CD4+ T cells were enriched through magnetic negative selection, after which naive cells were positively selected on CD45RA and the remaining negative fraction served as the memory subset. Blood was collected by leukapheresis, and PBMCs were isolated by Ficoll-Histopaque density gradient centrifugation and then cryopreserved in liquid nitrogen vapor phase. Analytical flow cytometry was used to check the purity and quantity of every magnetically sorted T cell population. Genomic DNA was isolated from each sorted fraction and quantified by UV absorbance on a Nanodrop 2000c.

This sequence originates from a man younger than 35 in good health. The chain employs TRBV7-9 and TRBJ1-2; 8 middle bases align to TRBD1. Sample: naive CD4+ T cells sorted from blood. The cell subset or site label corresponds to: CD45RA+ positively selected. The DNA sequence is TGTGCCAGCAGCATATCGACAGGGGAGTGGAGGGGCTACACCTTC. Translated, this is CASSISTGEWRGYTF.